What follows are 20 T cell receptor beta chains derived from one specimen sequenced in a study of shared clonotypes between healthy human individuals. TCRdb's table, derived via immunoSEQ multiplex PCR, lists solely in-frame clones and lacks some. The data contain roughly 520,000 clones, roughly 95% of them singletons. Source material: naive CD4+ T cells sorted from blood. Subset indicated: CD45RA+ positively selected. The receptors shown here come from a woman under 40 in good health.

The gene calls are TRBV30 and TRBJ2-3; no definite D call. V was cut by 1 base and J by 4 bases, with 9 bases left in between. The CDR3 has 13 amino acids. Germline lookup yields CDR1 GTSNPN and CDR2 SVGIG (reference sequence). The CDR3 loop is CAWSGVRPDTQYF. DNA of the CDR3: TGTGCCTGGAGTGGGGTTCGACCAGATACGCAGTATTTT.

The chain joins TRBV28 to TRBJ2-1, with D possibly being TRBD2 (7 bases). This CDR3 spans 16 amino acids. Trimming removed 5 bases at V and 1 base at J, with 15 bases between. The V gene's germline CDR1 is MDHEN and CDR2 SYDVKM. CDR3 loop: CASSQGGARSYNEQFF. CDR3 sequence (DNA): TGTGCCAGCAGTCAAGGGGGGGCCCGGTCCTACAATGAGCAGTTCTTC.

This sequence joins TRBV18 and TRBJ2-2, with TRBD2 identical over 13 bases. Per germline, CDR1 KGHSH and CDR2 LQKENI. Trimming cost V 1 base and J 0 bases; bases outside gene matches: 5. The CDR3 spans 19 residues. The CDR3 is CASSPRTSGSNPNTGELFF. CDR3 nucleotide sequence: TGTGCCAGCTCACCACGGACTAGCGGGAGTAATCCGAACACCGGGGAGCTGTTTTTT.

The rearrangement uses TRBV5-1 and TRBJ2-5; no clear D. Germline V gives CDR1 SGHRS, CDR2 YFSETQ. V was clipped by 0 bases and J by 5 bases, with 8 bases between them. The CDR3 is made up of 13 amino acids. CDR3 DNA: TGCGCCAGCAGCTTGGTGGTGGGGGAGACCCAGTACTTC. Translating gives CASSLVVGETQYF.

The chain is built from TRBV6-6 and TRBJ2-1, with D perhaps TRBD1 or TRBD2 (5 bases each). This CDR3 comprises 15 residues. Germline CDR1 is MNHNY and CDR2 is SVGAGI (reference sequence). V was cut by 7 bases and J by 4 bases, with 17 bases left in between. The CDR3 loop is CASIDVGDLYNEQFF. In DNA form, the CDR3 reads TGTGCCAGCATCGATGTAGGGGACCTTTACAATGAGCAGTTCTTC.

The chain recombines TRBV6-5 with TRBJ2-5; D perhaps matches TRBD2 (6 bases). Near its end, the DNA agrees better with TRBJ2-7, so the J call may be wrong. CDR3 size: 14 residues. CDR1 MNHEY and CDR2 SVGAGI come from the germline V gene. The chain's CDR3 is CASSYAGSHYEQYF. CDR3 nucleotide sequence: TGTGCCAGCAGTTACGCCGGGAGCCACTACGAGCAGTACTTC.

This clone was seen a single time. CDR3 region: CASSPPVTQETQYF. The DNA of the CDR3 is TGTGCCAGCTCACCACCGGTCACCCAAGAGACCCAGTACTTC. The rearrangement uses TRBV18 and TRBJ2-5; D call uncertain. V lost 0 bases to trimming and J lost 1 base, with 6 bases between them. The CDR3 runs to 14 residues. CDR1 and CDR2 from the germline V gene are KGHSH and LQKENI.

The rearrangement uses TRBV5-1 and TRBJ2-1; D is ambiguous. Between the trimmed V and J ends, which lost 0 bases and 0 bases, there was a span of 7 bases. The CDR3 has 15 amino acids. The germline CDR1 and CDR2 sequences are SGHRS and YFSETQ. The CDR3 DNA sequence: TGCGCCAGCAGCTTGGTCGAGGTCTCCTACAATGAGCAGTTCTTC. This codes for CASSLVEVSYNEQFF.

The J gene is TRBJ2-5, the V gene TRBV11-3, with a possible D match to TRBD2 (5 bases). This CDR3 region has 15 residues. The V and J ends lost 1 base and 3 bases respectively, with 12 bases between them. Germline V gene sequence: CDR1 SGHNT, CDR2 YENEEA. The CDR3 sequence: CASSLGWSGKETQYF. The CDR3 DNA follows: TGTGCCAGCAGCTTAGGGTGGTCGGGAAAAGAGACCCAGTACTTC.

This clone was recorded only once. This chain links TRBV15 with TRBJ1-6; no clear D gene. The CDR3 is 11 residues long. CDR1 LNHNV and CDR2 YYDKDF come from the germline V gene (reference sequence). Deletions cut 5 bases from V and 7 bases from J, with 3 bases between. Here the CDR3 DNA reads TGTGCCACCAGCTCCAATTCACCCCTCCACTTT. Protein product: CATSSNSPLHF. The full variable domain, completed using reference TRBV15 and TRBJ1-6, is DAMVIQNPRYQVTQFGKPVTLSCSQTLNHNVMYWYQQKSSQAPKLLFHYYDKDFNNEADTPDNFQSRRPNTSFCFLDIRSPGLGDTAMYLCATSSNSPLHFGNGTRLTVT.

The rearrangement links TRBV12-1 to TRBJ1-1. TRBV12-1 is labeled a pseudogene. The CDR3 runs to 12 residues. CDR3 region: CASSSGTFEAFF. CDR3 DNA: TGTGCCAGCAGCTCAGGGACCTTTGAAGCTTTCTTT.

A note on this clone: The identical CDR3 is also encoded by other nucleotide sequences in the sample. The J gene is TRBJ1-2, the V gene TRBV20-1, with D uncertain. The CDR3 totals 11 residues. Germline V gene data show CDR1 as DFQATT and CDR2 as SNEGSKA (reference sequence). Trimming pared 1 base from V and 4 bases from J, leaving 4 bases between. The chain's CDR3 is CSARGTYGYTF. In nucleotides, the CDR3 is TGCAGTGCTAGAGGCACCTATGGCTACACCTTC.

The chain couples TRBV11-2 to TRBJ2-5; TRBD1 agrees at 8 bases. The CDR3 contains 14 residues. With 1 base clipped from V and 3 bases from J, the junction kept 1 base outside the gene matches. Germline V gives CDR1 SGHAT, CDR2 FQNNGV. The CDR3 sequence is CASSLVTGEETQYF. DNA of the CDR3: TGTGCCAGCAGCTTAGTGACAGGGGAAGAGACCCAGTACTTC.

J is TRBJ2-7 and V is TRBV5-1; no clear D. CDR3 length: 15 residues. Germline V lookup: CDR1 SGHRS, CDR2 YFSETQ. Trimming shortened V by 3 bases and J by 3 bases, and 16 bases separated the two germline ends. The CDR3 loop is CASSSSAMKYYEQYF. CDR3 bases: TGCGCCAGCAGCTCCTCGGCTATGAAATACTACGAGCAGTACTTC.

The table lists this clone with a count of one. This sequence joins TRBV9 and TRBJ2-5, with 7 bases that match TRBD2. The V gene's germline CDR1 is SGDLS and CDR2 YYNGEE. The CDR3 runs to 15 residues. V shed 0 bases, J shed 1 base, and the junction held 3 bases outside the gene matches. The CDR3 reads CASSVGGSSQETQYF. CDR3 nucleotides: TGTGCCAGCAGCGTAGGCGGGAGTAGCCAAGAGACCCAGTACTTC.

This clone was observed once. CDR3 sequence (DNA): TGTGCCAGCAGTCCTACACCGGGGCCTCGGGAGCAGTTCTTC. Translating it yields CASSPTPGPREQFF. The rearrangement links TRBV28 to TRBJ2-1, with D perhaps assigned TRBD1 or TRBD2 (5 bases each). Germline-derived CDR1 and CDR2 are MDHEN and SYDVKM. The CDR3 runs 14 residues. Trimming removed 5 bases from V and 10 bases from J, with 18 bases in between. Supplemented by reference TRBV28 and TRBJ2-1, the full variable domain reads DVKVTQSSRYLVKRTGEKVFLECVQDMDHENMFWYRQDPGLGLRLIYFSYDVKMKEKGDIPEGYSVSREKKERFSLILESASTNQTSMYLCASSPTPGPREQFFGPGTRLTVL.

This chain joins TRBV19 and TRBJ2-2; D gene ambiguous. The CDR3 consists of 13 residues. Looked up from germline, CDR1 is LNHDA and CDR2 is SQIVND (reference sequence). With 8 bases removed from V and 1 base from J, the gap between germline ends came to 8 bases. This chain's CDR3 is CASRHRNTGELFF. The CDR3 DNA reads TGTGCCAGTCGGCACAGGAACACCGGGGAGCTGTTTTTT. The whole variable domain, remainder taken from reference TRBV19 and TRBJ2-2, is DGGITQSPKYLFRKEGQNVTLSCEQNLNHDAMYWYRQDPGQGLRLIYYSQIVNDFQKGDIAEGYSVSREKKESFPLTVTSAQKNPTAFYLCASRHRNTGELFFGEGSRLTVL.

This clone was detected only once. This rearrangement joins TRBV5-1 to TRBJ2-7, with D tentatively TRBD2 (5 bases). V was cut by 4 bases and J by 6 bases, with 8 bases left in between. Germline V lookup: CDR1 SGHRS, CDR2 YFSETQ. The CDR3 consists of 11 residues. The CDR3 is CASSEGPEQYF. In DNA, the CDR3 is TGCGCCAGCAGCGAGGGCCCCGAGCAGTACTTC.

J is TRBJ2-7 and V is TRBV27, with 13 bases identical to TRBD2. Germline CDR1 reads MNHEY; CDR2 reads SMNVEV (reference sequence). CDR3 length equals 15 residues. Trimming cost V 7 bases and J 5 bases; bases outside gene matches: 8. CDR3 nucleotide sequence: TGTGCCAGCAAACCGCCGGGACTAGCGGGAAACGAGCAGTACTTC. Translating gives CASKPPGLAGNEQYF.

This chain connects TRBV28 to TRBJ2-3; TRBD2 matches 7 bases. This CDR3 is 14 amino acids long. Germline trimming cut 3 bases from V and 4 bases from J; bases unmatched to any gene: 4. Germline V gene data show CDR1 as MDHEN and CDR2 as SYDVKM. CDR3 nucleotide sequence: TGTGCCAGCAGTTTTAGCGGGTTCGCAGATACGCAGTATTTT. Translation: CASSFSGFADTQYF.